The rows below give T cell receptor delta chains drawn from one sample of a study of gamma-delta chains in newborns, infants, children. TCRdb reanalyzed the reads using CATT. The top ten clones hold approximately 15% of a sample with roughly 7,900 delta-chain clones, more than 3% of them seen once. The sequenced sample consisted of blood. All receptors come from a child who was a newborn, infant or young child, either healthy, febrile or measles-vaccinated (not recorded which). Both conserved end residues are part of each CDR3. Each record gives: V gene, D gene, J gene, clone size, CDR3 protein, CDR3 DNA. The D gene is left open where the match is weak. The size entry is marked missing in some rows and otherwise reads once, few, many or a size class.

>TRDV2|-|TRDJ3|few
CACDTWGLSSWGTRQMFF
TGTGCCTGTGACACCTGGGGGCTCAGCTCCTGGGGCACCCGACAGATGTTTTTC
>TRDV2|TRDD3|TRDJ3|medium-sized
CACDPLLGDTRSWDTRQMFF
TGTGCCTGTGACCCTTTACTGGGGGATACGCGATCCTGGGACACCCGACAGATGTTTTTC
>TRDV2|TRDD3|TRDJ3|medium-sized
CACDPLLGDPSSWDTRQMFF
TGTGCCTGTGACCCCTTACTGGGGGACCCCAGCTCCTGGGACACCCGACAGATGTTTTTC
>TRDV2|TRDD3|TRDJ1|-
CACDILGDRRYTDKLIF
TGTGCCTGTGACATACTGGGGGATAGAAGGTACACCGATAAACTCATCTTT
>TRDV2|TRDD3|TRDJ3|-
CACHWGKLPFSSWDTRQVFF
TGTGCCTGTCACTGGGGGAAGCTACCCTTTAGCTCCTGGGACACCCGACAGGTGTTTTTC
>TRDV2|TRDD3|TRDJ3|-
CACDTVGWGISSRDTRQMFF
TGTGCCTGTGACACCGTGGGCTGGGGGATAAGCTCCCGGGACACCCGACAGATGTTTTTC
>TRDV2|TRDD3|TRDJ1|medium-sized
CACDTWGIKSDKLIF
TGTGCCTGTGACACCTGGGGGATCAAGAGCGATAAACTCATCTTT
>TRDV2|-|TRDJ3|few
CACDTGGLSWDTRQMFF
TGTGCCTGTGACACTGGGGGCCTTTCCTGGGACACCCGACAGATGTTTTTC
>TRDV1|-|TRDJ1|-
CALGLDTPNPYTDKLIF
TGTGCTCTTGGGTTAGATACTCCGAACCCCTACACCGATAAACTCATCTTT
>TRDV2|TRDD3|TRDJ3|medium-sized
CACDTAGGRSWDTRQMFF
TGTGCCTGTGACACTGCTGGGGGCCGCTCCTGGGACACCCGACAGATGTTTTTC
>TRDV2|TRDD3|TRDJ3|few
CACDSWGMVGSWDTRQMFF
TGTGCCTGTGACAGCTGGGGGATGGTTGGCTCCTGGGACACCCGACAGATGTTTTTC
>TRDV2|TRDD3|TRDJ3|few
CACDTVGDTRDTRQMFF
TGTGCCTGTGACACCGTGGGGGATACGAGGGATACCCGACAGATGTTTTTC
>TRDV2|-|TRDJ3|few
CACDTLPSSWDTRQMFF
TGTGCCTGTGACACCCTACCTAGCTCCTGGGACACCCGACAGATGTTTTTC
>TRDV2|TRDD3|TRDJ3|medium-sized
CACDPLGDSSWDTRQMFF
TGTGCCTGTGACCCACTGGGGGATTCGTCCTGGGACACCCGACAGATGTTTTTC
>TRDV2|TRDD3|TRDJ2|-
CACDAIHSGGYRAQLFF
TGTGCCTGCGACGCGATTCATTCCGGGGGATATAGAGCACAACTCTTCTTT
>TRDV2|TRDD3|TRDJ1|few
CACDSVLGDTYTDKLIF
TGTGCCTGTGACTCAGTGCTGGGGGATACGTACACCGATAAACTCATCTTT
>TRDV2|TRDD3|TRDJ3|few
CARDTVGLGDTTWDARQTFF
TGTGCCCGTGACACCGTCGGACTGGGGGATACTACCTGGGACGCCCGACAGACGTTTTTC
>TRDV2|TRDD3|TRDJ3|few
CACDFTGGPSSWDTRQMFF
TGTGCCTGTGACTTTACTGGGGGCCCCAGCTCCTGGGACACCCGACAGATGTTTTTC
>TRDV2|TRDD3|TRDJ3|-
CACDTPVYWGIRSWDTRQMFF
TGTGCCTGTGACACTCCCGTTTACTGGGGGATACGCTCCTGGGACACCCGACAGATGTTTTTC
>TRDV2|TRDD3|TRDJ2|-
CACDTAEYWGINLTAQLFF
TGTGCCTGTGACACGGCCGAGTACTGGGGGATAAATTTGACAGCACAACTCTTCTTT
>TRDV2|TRDD3|TRDJ3|-
CACDILGDRPWDTRQMFF
TGTGCCTGTGACATACTGGGGGATAGGCCCTGGGACACCCGACAGATGTTTTTC
>TRDV2|-|TRDJ3|large
CACDPVGWDTRQMFF
TGTGCCTGTGACCCGGTGGGATGGGACACCCGACAGATGTTTTTC
>TRDV2|TRDD3|TRDJ3|few
CACDTLVLGDTLNWDTRQMFF
TGTGCCTGTGACACCTTAGTACTGGGGGATACGCTTAACTGGGACACCCGACAGATGTTTTTC
>TRDV2|TRDD3|TRDJ3|medium-sized
CACDLTGGTWDTRQMFF
TGTGCCTGTGACCTTACTGGGGGGACCTGGGACACCCGACAGATGTTTTTC
>TRDV2|-|TRDJ3|-
CACDTGDSHSWDTRQMFF
TGTGCCTGTGACACCGGGGACTCCCACTCCTGGGACACCCGACAGATGTTTTTC
>TRDV2|TRDD3|TRDJ2|-
CACDTVVLGDTRTLTAQLFF
TGTGCCTGTGACACCGTCGTACTGGGGGATACGAGGACTTTGACAGCACAACTCTTCTTT
>TRDV2|TRDD3|TRDJ3|medium-sized
CACDVLGDTKSSWDTRQMFF
TGTGCCTGTGACGTACTGGGGGATACGAAGAGCTCCTGGGACACCCGACAGATGTTTTTC
>TRDV2|TRDD3|TRDJ3|many
CACGTPGGYWDTRQMFF
TGTGCCTGTGGCACGCCTGGGGGATACTGGGACACCCGACAGATGTTTTTC
>TRDV2|TRDD3|TRDJ3|few
CACDNLTYWGTKSWDTRQMFF
TGTGCCTGTGACAACCTCACTTACTGGGGGACAAAATCCTGGGACACCCGACAGATGTTTTTC